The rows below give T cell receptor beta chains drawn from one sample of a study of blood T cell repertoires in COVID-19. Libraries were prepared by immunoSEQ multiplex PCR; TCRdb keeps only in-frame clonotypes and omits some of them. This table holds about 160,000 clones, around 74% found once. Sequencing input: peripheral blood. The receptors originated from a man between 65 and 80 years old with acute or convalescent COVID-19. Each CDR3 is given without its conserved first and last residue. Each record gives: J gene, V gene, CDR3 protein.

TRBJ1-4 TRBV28 ASSPGGTNEKLF
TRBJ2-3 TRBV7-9 ASSPVDTQY
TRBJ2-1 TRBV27 ASSSGTYNEQF
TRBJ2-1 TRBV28 ATGGAYNEQF
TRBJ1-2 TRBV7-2 ASSVGQEVYGYT
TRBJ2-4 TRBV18 ASSPDRGWENIQY
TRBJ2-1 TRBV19 ASSIAGTSGNNEQF
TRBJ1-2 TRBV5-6 ASSLDRDIYGYT
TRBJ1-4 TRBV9 ASSAGQGGFEKLF
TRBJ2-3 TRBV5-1 ASSTGQETQY
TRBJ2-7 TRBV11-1 ASSSSALQGVGEQY
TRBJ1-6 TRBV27 ASSLSRGLSSPLH
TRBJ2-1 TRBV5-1 ASSLQGSSYNEQF
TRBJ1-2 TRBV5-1 ASSLERTGGGYT
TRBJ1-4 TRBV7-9 AWAGATREKLF
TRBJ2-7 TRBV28 ASSLDRGQQY
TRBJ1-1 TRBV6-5 ASSYSSPHGAF
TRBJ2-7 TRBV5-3 ARSLAISCEQY
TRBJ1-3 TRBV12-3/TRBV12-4 ASSSSSGNTIY
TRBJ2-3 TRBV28 ASRKWTGGGTDTQY
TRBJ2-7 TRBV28 ASSFSAGAYEQY
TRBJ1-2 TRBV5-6 ASSIGQSYGYT
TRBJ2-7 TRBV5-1 ASSKGTSGGQYEQY
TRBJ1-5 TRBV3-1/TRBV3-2 ASSLSGQPQH